This entry lists 8 T cell receptor beta chains sequenced from one sample in a study of blood T cell repertoires in COVID-19. Assay: immunoSEQ multiplex PCR; the TCRdb copy retains only in-frame clones and omits some. The sample has 130,000 to 150,000 clones, under 90% seen once. The sequencing input was peripheral blood. The receptors come from a human donor in a cohort sampled during active COVID-19.

This clone was detected only a few times. The J gene is TRBJ2-7, the V gene TRBV20-1; the D gene is possibly TRBD2 (5 bases). The V gene's germline CDR1 is DFQATT and CDR2 SNEGSKA (reference sequence). This CDR3 spans 13 amino acids. Trimming left V 3 bases short and J 3 bases short, with 12 bases between. CDR3 coding DNA: TGCAGTGCTAGTAAGGAGGACTTCTACGAGCAGTACTTC. This sequence encodes CSASKEDFYEQYF.

The chain is built from TRBV6-6 and TRBJ2-5, with 7 bases lining up with TRBD2. The trim removed 2 bases at V and 2 bases at J, leaving 5 bases unmatched. Germline-derived CDR1 and CDR2 are MNHNY and SVGAGI (reference sequence). The CDR3 loop spans 15 amino acids. The CDR3 loop is CASSYGGDSQETQYF. CDR3 DNA sequence: TGTGCCAGCAGTTACGGGGGGGACTCACAAGAGACCCAGTACTTC.

V usage is TRBV29-1 and J usage is TRBJ2-2; D gene uncertain. This CDR3 contains 12 residues. The V and J ends lost 7 bases and 6 bases respectively, with 12 bases between them. CDR1 is SQVTM and CDR2 is ANQGSEA in the germline V gene. As DNA, the CDR3 is TGCAGCGGGAGTGAACGGGCCGGGGAGCTGTTTTTT. It specifies CSGSERAGELFF.

This clone was recorded only once. The rearrangement joins TRBV5-1 to TRBJ1-6, with D hard to call. The CDR3 has 16 residues. The V end was cut by 0 bases, the J end by 10 bases, with 17 bases between. Germline V gene lookup returns CDR1 SGHRS and CDR2 YFSETQ. CDR3 loop: CASSLGKTLTGSPLHF. CDR3 sequence (DNA): TGCGCCAGCAGCTTGGGGAAGACGCTAACGGGGTCACCCCTCCACTTT.

The V and J genes are TRBV15 and TRBJ2-7; D might be TRBD1 (5 bases). CDR1 LNHNV and CDR2 YYDKDF come from the germline V gene (reference sequence). Trimming took off 0 bases at V and 4 bases at J, with 13 bases between the two ends. This CDR3 is 15 amino acids long. For the CDR3, the DNA is TGTGCCACCAGCAGAGATCCGGCAGGGCAGTACGAGCAGTACTTC. This encodes CATSRDPAGQYEQYF. Together with reference TRBV15 and TRBJ2-7, the CDR3 gives the full variable domain: DAMVIQNPRYQVTQFGKPVTLSCSQTLNHNVMYWYQQKSSQAPKLLFHYYDKDFNNEADTPDNFQSRRPNTSFCFLDIRSPGLGDTAMYLCATSRDPAGQYEQYFGPGTRLTVT.

The table lists this clone with a count of one. The genes are TRBV7-9 and TRBJ1-4; 7 nucleotides match TRBD1. CDR3 length equals 15 residues. V lost 3 bases, J lost 2 bases, and 3 bases stayed unmatched. CDR1 is SEHNR and CDR2 is FQNEAQ in the germline V gene (reference sequence). CDR3 bases: TGTGCCAGCAGCTTCGGACAGGCCACTAATGAAAAACTGTTTTTT. Protein product: CASSFGQATNEKLFF.

This clone was observed a handful of times. The chain carries TRBV5-1 and TRBJ2-7; 8 bases fit TRBD2. The germline CDR1 and CDR2 sequences are SGHRS and YFSETQ. With 5 bases clipped from V and 6 bases from J, the junction kept 1 base outside the gene matches. This CDR3 spans 11 amino acids. The DNA for the CDR3 is TGCGCCAGCAGGGCGGGGGGCGAGCAGTACTTC. Translation gives CASRAGGEQYF. Complete variable domain (other parts from reference TRBV5-1 and TRBJ2-7): KAGVTQTPRYLIKTRGQQVTLSCSPISGHRSVSWYQQTPGQGLQFLFEYFSETQRNKGNFPGRFSGRQFSNSRSEMNVSTLELGDSALYLCASRAGGEQYFGPGTRLTVT.

The chain has TRBV11-3 and TRBJ2-2; no reliable D call. This CDR3 is 17 amino acids long. V lost 5 bases and J lost 4, with 20 bases in between. Per the germline V gene, CDR1 is SGHNT and CDR2 is YENEEA. The CDR3 bases are TGTGCCAGCAGCCCCCGTAGTAGCTGGATGGGCACCGGGGAGCTGTTTTTT. It translates to CASSPRSSWMGTGELFF. Supplemented by reference TRBV11-3 and TRBJ2-2, the full variable domain reads EAGVVQSPRYKIIEKKQPVAFWCNPISGHNTLYWYLQNLGQGPELLIRYENEEAVDDSQLPKDRFSAERLKGVDSTLKIQPAELGDSAVYLCASSPRSSWMGTGELFFGEGSRLTVL.